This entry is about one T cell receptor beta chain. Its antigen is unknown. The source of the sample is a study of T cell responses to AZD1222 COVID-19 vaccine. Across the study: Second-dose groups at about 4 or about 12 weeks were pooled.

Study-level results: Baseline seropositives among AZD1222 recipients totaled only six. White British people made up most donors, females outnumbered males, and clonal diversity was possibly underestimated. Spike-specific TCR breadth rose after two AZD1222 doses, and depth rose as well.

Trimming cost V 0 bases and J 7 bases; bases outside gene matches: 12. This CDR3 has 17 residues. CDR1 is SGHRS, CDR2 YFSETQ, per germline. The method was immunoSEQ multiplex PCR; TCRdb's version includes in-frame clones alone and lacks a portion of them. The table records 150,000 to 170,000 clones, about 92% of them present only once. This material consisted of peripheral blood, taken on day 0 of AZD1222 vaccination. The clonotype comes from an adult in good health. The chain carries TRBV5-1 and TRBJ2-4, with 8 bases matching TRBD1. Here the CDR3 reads CASSLAAMGQDTNIQYF. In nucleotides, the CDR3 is TGCGCCAGCAGCTTGGCCGCTATGGGACAGGATACGAACATTCAGTACTTC. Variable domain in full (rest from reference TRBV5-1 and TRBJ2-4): KAGVTQTPRYLIKTRGQQVTLSCSPISGHRSVSWYQQTPGQGLQFLFEYFSETQRNKGNFPGRFSGRQFSNSRSEMNVSTLELGDSALYLCASSLAAMGQDTNIQYFGAGTRLSVL.